Listed here is a single TCR beta chain. What this receptor recognizes is not known. Qualities for individual bases were not recorded, and no much larger clone is one base off. The sample comes from a study of regulatory T cells in long-lasting Graves disease (TCRdb year 2021). A note on the overall study: Persistent Graves' disease was defined as antithyroid drug treatment for over 5 years with persistently positive TSH receptor autoantibodies. Peripheral blood TCR sequencing and RNA sequencing compared persistent Graves' disease patients with newly diagnosed Graves' disease patients. The study was registered as a clinical trial and conducted in China. A total of some 33 samples were covered by TCR sequencing, comprising approximately 13 persistent and around 20 newly diagnosed Graves' disease patients. Antithyroid drugs had been taken for approximately ten years on average by persistent Graves' disease patients in the clinical cohort. The investigation overall reported the following: Persistent patients shared more public clonotypes among themselves (roughly 2,700) than newly diagnosed patients did (nearly 1,000). The authors acknowledged the small sample size as a limitation that may reduce accuracy. Persistent Graves' disease patients showed lower TCR Shannon entropy and fewer highly expanded clones than newly diagnosed patients, suggesting clonal expansion. Only peripheral blood was studied, because thyroid tissue, the primary lesion, was inaccessible. Persistent disease showed preferential use of TRBV28, TRBJ1-2 and TRBJ2-5, whereas newly diagnosed disease favored TRBV20-1 and TRBJ2-1. Sequencing and analysis were restricted to the TCR beta chain.

Taken with the paper, the label for time point translates to: persistent/refractory GD, antithyroid drugs over 5 years with positive TRAb. RNA was extracted from PBMCs in TRIzol for both TCR sequencing and RNA sequencing. Graves' disease was diagnosed according to American Thyroid Association guidelines. Recruitment of patients was carried out at an endocrinology department in Xi'an, China. Each patient gave about 9.1 milliliters of peripheral blood, collected in an EDTA anticoagulant tube. Ficoll Paque Plus density gradient separation was used to isolate PBMCs, and no further T cell sorting was performed. An Agilent 2100 Bioanalyzer and agarose gel were used to assess RNA quality, and a NanoDrop 2000 was used to measure RNA concentration. Libraries were built with multiplex PCR. TCRdb records Illumina HiSeq 4000 as the sequencer. TCR beta libraries were built with iRepertoire HTBI primers and Arm-PCR amplification of CDR3 regions. Gel purification was performed on PCR products prior to sequencing. The published analysis was carried out like this. Gene usage analysis of CDR3 amino acid clonotypes relied on the roughly 58 TRBV and over 13 TRBJ segments identified across samples. COPE and FqMerger were used to merge filtered high-quality paired reads into contigs. BLAST was used to align contigs to IMGT TRBV, TRBD and TRBJ reference genes, and CDR3 was defined according to IMGT. Highly expanded clones were defined as clonotypes with a frequency above 0.1%. Shannon entropy was used to measure repertoire diversity, and the Gini coefficient was used to measure V-J evenness. Public clonotypes were defined as clonotypes shared by more than one individual. TCRdb trimmed the raw reads at Q25, called clones with MiXCR and kept productive beta chains. Identical CDR3 protein sequences are pooled into one entry, listed with their most common genes and DNA. TCRdb, rather than the study authors, made the V and J calls. The sample table shows about 430,000 distinct CDR3 sequences, and roughly 23% are seen once. 14% of the sample rests with the top ten.

V is cut back by 9 bases and J by 4 bases, with 17 bases in the junction unmatched. The germline V gene yields MRHNA for CDR1 and SNTAGT for CDR2. The CDR3, from cysteine to phenylalanine, totals 17 residues. Only the CDR3 DNA is retained, 51 bases long and in frame from the first base. Sequences were derived from peripheral blood mononuclear cells (PBMCs), sampled when the disease was refractory, from a patient treated with antithyroid drugs. The chain employs TRBV6-4 and TRBJ2-2, with 7 middle bases fitting TRBD1. The receptor comes from a female donor with Graves disease. The nucleotide sequence is TGTGCCAGTCGCCGCCCCCCGGGACAGAGGAGCACCGGGGAGCTGTTTTTT. Its product reads: CASRRPPGQRSTGELFF.